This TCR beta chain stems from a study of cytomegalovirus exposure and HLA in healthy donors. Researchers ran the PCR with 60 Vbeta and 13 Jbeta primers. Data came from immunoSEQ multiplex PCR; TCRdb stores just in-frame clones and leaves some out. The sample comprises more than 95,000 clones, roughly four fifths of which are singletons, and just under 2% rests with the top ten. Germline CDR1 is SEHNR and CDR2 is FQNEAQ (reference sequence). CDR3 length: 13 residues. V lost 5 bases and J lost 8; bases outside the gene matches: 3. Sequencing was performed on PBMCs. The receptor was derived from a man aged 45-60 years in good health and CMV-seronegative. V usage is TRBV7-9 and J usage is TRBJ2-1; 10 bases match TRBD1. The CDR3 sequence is CASSRTGGDEQFF. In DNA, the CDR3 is TGTGCCAGCAGCCGGACAGGGGGAGATGAGCAGTTCTTC.